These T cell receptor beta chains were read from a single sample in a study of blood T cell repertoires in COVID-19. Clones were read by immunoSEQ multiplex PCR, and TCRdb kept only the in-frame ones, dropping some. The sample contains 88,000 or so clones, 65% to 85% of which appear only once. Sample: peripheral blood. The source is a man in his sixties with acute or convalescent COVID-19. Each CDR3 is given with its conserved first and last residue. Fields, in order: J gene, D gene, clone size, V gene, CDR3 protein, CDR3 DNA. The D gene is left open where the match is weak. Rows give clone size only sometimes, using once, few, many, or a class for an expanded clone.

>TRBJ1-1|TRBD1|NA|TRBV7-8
CASSLVRAGGAPNTEAFF
TGTGCCAGCAGCTTAGTTAGGGCAGGGGGCGCGCCGAACACTGAAGCTTTCTTT
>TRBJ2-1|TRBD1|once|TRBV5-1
CASSLGDSFYNEQFF
TGCGCCAGCAGCTTGGGGGACAGTTTCTACAATGAGCAGTTCTTC
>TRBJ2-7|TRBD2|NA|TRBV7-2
CASSFTSGRVYEQYF
TGTGCCAGCAGCTTTACCAGCGGGAGGGTCTACGAGCAGTACTTC
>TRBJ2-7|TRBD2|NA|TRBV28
CASSRAGIRSYEQYF
TGTGCCAGCAGCCGAGCGGGAATCCGCTCCTACGAGCAGTACTTC
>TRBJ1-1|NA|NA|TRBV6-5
CASRWWGRRTEAFF
TGTGCCAGCAGATGGTGGGGCAGGCGCACTGAAGCTTTCTTT
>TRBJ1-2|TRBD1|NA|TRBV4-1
CASSQLTSRTGNYGYTF
TGCGCCAGCAGCCAATTGACATCCAGGACAGGGAACTATGGCTACACCTTC
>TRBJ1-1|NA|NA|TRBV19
CASSIGQGVVVTEAFF
TGTGCCAGTAGTATCGGTCAGGGTGTCGTCGTCACTGAAGCTTTCTTT
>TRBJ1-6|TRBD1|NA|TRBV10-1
CASTDPGQDNSPLHF
TGCGCCAGCACGGACCCGGGACAGGATAATTCACCCCTCCACTTT
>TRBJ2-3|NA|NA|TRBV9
CASSVATTSTDTQYF
TGTGCCAGCAGCGTGGCGACAACTAGCACAGATACGCAGTATTTT
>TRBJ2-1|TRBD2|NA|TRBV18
CASSPLLAVYNEQFF
TGTGCCAGCTCACCTTTGCTAGCGGTTTACAATGAGCAGTTCTTC
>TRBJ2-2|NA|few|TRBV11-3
CASSPSTWTGELFF
TGTGCCAGCAGCCCCTCGACTTGGACCGGGGAGCTGTTTTTT
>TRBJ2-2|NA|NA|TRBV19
CASSIGSSPTGELFF
TGTGCCAGTAGTATCGGTAGCAGTCCTACCGGGGAGCTGTTTTTT
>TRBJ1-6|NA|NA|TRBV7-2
CASSLAQGMSPLHF
TGTGCCAGCAGCTTAGCGCAGGGAATGTCACCCCTCCACTTT
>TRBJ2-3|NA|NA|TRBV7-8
CASSTRDFITDTQYF
TGTGCCAGCAGCACCAGGGACTTTATAACAGATACGCAGTATTTT
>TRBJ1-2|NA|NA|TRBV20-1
CSAPEGYGYTF
TGCAGTGCCCCTGAGGGCTATGGCTACACCTTC
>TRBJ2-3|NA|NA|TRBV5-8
CASSLDRGTDTQYF
TGTGCCAGCAGCTTGGACAGGGGCACAGATACGCAGTATTTT
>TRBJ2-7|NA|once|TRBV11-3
CASSSDSSYEQYF
TGTGCCAGCAGCTCCGACAGTTCCTACGAGCAGTACTTC
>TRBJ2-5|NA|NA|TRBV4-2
CASSKRADADWETQYF
TGTGCCAGCAGCAAGAGAGCGGACGCCGATTGGGAGACCCAGTACTTC
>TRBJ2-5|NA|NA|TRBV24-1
CATKRGTGETQYF
TGTGCCACCAAGCGCGGGACGGGGGAGACCCAGTACTTC
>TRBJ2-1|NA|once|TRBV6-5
CASSYGLRNEQFF
TGTGCCAGCAGTTACGGACTTAGGAATGAGCAGTTCTTC
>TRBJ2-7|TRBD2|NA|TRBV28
CASSLAGGPYEQYF
TGTGCCAGCAGTTTAGCGGGAGGGCCTTACGAGCAGTACTTC
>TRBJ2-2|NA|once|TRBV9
CASSPSTGWTGELFF
TGTGCCAGCAGCCCCTCGACAGGTTGGACCGGGGAGCTGTTTTTT
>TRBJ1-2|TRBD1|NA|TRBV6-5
CASSYSGTGLGYTF
TGTGCCAGCAGTTACTCGGGGACAGGGTTAGGCTACACCTTC
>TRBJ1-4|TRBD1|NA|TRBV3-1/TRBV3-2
CASSRQGGDEKLFF
TGTGCCAGCAGCCGACAGGGAGGTGATGAAAAACTGTTTTTT
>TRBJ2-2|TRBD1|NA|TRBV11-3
CASSLDGAGGRTGELFF
TGTGCCAGCAGCTTAGATGGGGCAGGGGGCCGCACCGGGGAGCTGTTTTTT
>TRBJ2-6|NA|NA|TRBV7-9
CASSLAYLGEGTGANVLTF
TGTGCCAGCAGCTTAGCGTATCTAGGGGAAGGGACTGGGGCCAACGTCCTGACTTTC
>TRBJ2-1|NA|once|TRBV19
CASSIGTDILLPSSYNEQFF
TGTGCCAGTAGTATAGGGACAGATATTCTTTTGCCGAGCTCCTACAATGAGCAGTTCTTC
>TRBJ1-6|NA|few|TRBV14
CASSQKGRSPLHF
TGTGCCAGCAGCCAAAAGGGGAGGTCACCCCTCCACTTT
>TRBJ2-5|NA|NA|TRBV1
CTSSPYGGRRSAGGETQYF
TGCACCAGCAGCCCGTATGGAGGAAGACGCTCAGCGGGAGGAGAGACCCAGTACTTC
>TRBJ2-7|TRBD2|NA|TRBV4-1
CASSQGPGLAVHYEQYF
TGCGCCAGCAGCCAAGGGCCGGGACTAGCGGTTCATTACGAGCAGTACTTC
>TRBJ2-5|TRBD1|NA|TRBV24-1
CATSGPDRGQETQYF
TGTGCCACCAGTGGCCCGGACAGGGGACAAGAGACCCAGTACTTC
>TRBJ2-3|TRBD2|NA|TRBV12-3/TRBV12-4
CASSLAGRDTQYF
TGTGCCAGCAGTTTAGCCGGGAGGGATACGCAGTATTTT
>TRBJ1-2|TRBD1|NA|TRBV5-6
CASSFLQPRQGPFGYGYTF
TGTGCCAGCAGCTTCCTACAACCAAGACAGGGACCCTTTGGCTATGGCTACACCTTC
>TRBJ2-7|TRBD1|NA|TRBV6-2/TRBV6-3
CASSYEQGASPYEQYF
TGTGCCAGCAGTTACGAACAGGGGGCAAGTCCCTACGAGCAGTACTTC
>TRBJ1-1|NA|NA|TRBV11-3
CASSLGGPQVEMNTEAFF
TGTGCCAGCAGCTTAGGGGGCCCGCAGGTGGAGATGAACACTGAAGCTTTCTTT
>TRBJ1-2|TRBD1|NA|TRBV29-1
CSGVVGQGLYGYTF
TGCAGCGGCGTGGTGGGACAGGGGCTCTATGGCTACACCTTC
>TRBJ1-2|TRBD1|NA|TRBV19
CASRETGGGYGYTF
TGTGCCAGTAGGGAGACAGGGGGCGGCTATGGCTACACCTTC
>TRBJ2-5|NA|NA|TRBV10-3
CAIRSSGGLETQYF
TGTGCCATCAGAAGTTCGGGGGGCCTCGAGACCCAGTACTTC
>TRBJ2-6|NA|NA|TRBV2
CASSVFTGANVLTF
TGTGCCAGCAGTGTTTTCACTGGGGCCAACGTCCTGACTTTC
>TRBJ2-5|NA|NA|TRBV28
CASSLTGQTQYF
TGTGCCAGCAGTTTAACAGGGCAGACCCAGTACTTC
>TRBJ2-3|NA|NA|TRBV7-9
CASSLITTDTQYF
TGTGCCAGCAGCTTAATAACTACTGATACGCAGTATTTT